These 21 T cell receptor beta chains were all obtained from the same sample, sequenced in a study of shared clonotypes between healthy human individuals. Clones were sequenced by immunoSEQ multiplex PCR, and TCRdb holds only the in-frame ones, with some missing. The repertoire holds hundreds of thousands of clones, with 75% to 80% as singletons. Sequenced: PBMCs. These receptors were obtained from a woman aged 40-49 years in good health. Some clones in this sample may be carry-over from other donors' samples.

The chain recombines TRBV6-5 with TRBJ1-3; D may be TRBD1 (5 bases). Germline loops: CDR1 MNHEY, CDR2 SVGAGI. The V end was cut by 6 bases, the J end by 4 bases, with 13 bases between. The CDR3 runs 14 residues. The CDR3 loop reads CASRTDSLGNTIYF. The CDR3 DNA follows: TGTGCCAGCAGGACCGACAGCCTCGGAAACACCATATATTTT.

This chain connects TRBV2 to TRBJ2-6, with 7 bases identical to TRBD1. The germline CDR1 and CDR2 sequences are SNHLY and FYNNEI. V gave up 3 bases and J gave up 0 bases; unmatched junction bases: 11. The CDR3 runs 19 residues. CDR3 sequence: CASSEGRGGLDSGANVLTF. In DNA form, the CDR3 reads TGTGCCAGCAGTGAGGGAAGAGGGGGCCTAGACTCTGGGGCCAACGTCCTGACTTTC.

This chain uses TRBV18 with TRBJ1-1, with D possibly being TRBD1 (6 bases). This CDR3 spans 14 amino acids. Trimming pared 4 bases from V and 0 bases from J, leaving 9 bases between. Germline CDR1 is KGHSH and CDR2 is LQKENI. This CDR3 reads CASSQDRMNTEAFF. CDR3 nucleotide sequence: TGTGCCAGCTCACAGGACAGAATGAACACTGAAGCTTTCTTT.

This clone was seen only once. The chain recombines TRBV7-2 with TRBJ2-2; TRBD2 agrees at 10 bases. In germline, CDR1 is SGHTA, CDR2 FQGNSA. The CDR3 has 16 amino acids. After removal of 3 bases from V and 0 bases from J, the junction contained 1 base not matched to a gene. The CDR3 sequence: CASSFTSGTNTGELFF. In DNA form, the CDR3 reads TGTGCCAGCAGCTTCACTAGCGGGACGAACACCGGGGAGCTGTTTTTT.

Points on this clone: A far larger clone is off by one base, so a read error is likely. The CDR3 nucleotides are TGTGCCTGGAGTGTGATACAAAGCAATCAGCCCCAGAATTTT. This translates into CAWSVIQSNQPQNF. The chain is built from TRBV30 and TRBJ1-5; no definite D call. The CDR3 runs 14 residues. CDR1 is GTSNPN, CDR2 SVGIG, per germline (reference sequence).

The CDR3 loop is CASSSPGTGGNSHNNEQFF. CDR3 DNA: TGCGCCAGCAGCTCCCCCGGGACAGGGGGTAATTCCCATAACAATGAGCAGTTCTTC. The chain joins TRBV5-1 to TRBJ2-1, with 11 bases identical to TRBD1. This CDR3 region has 19 residues. Per the germline V gene, CDR1 is SGHRS and CDR2 is YFSETQ. With 3 bases clipped from V and 5 bases from J, the junction kept 16 bases outside the gene matches.

This clone was picked up one time. The genes are TRBV14 and TRBJ2-7; a possible D gene is TRBD2 (5 bases). This CDR3 contains 14 residues. The ends were cut back, 0 bases at V and 0 bases at J, with 6 bases in the middle. The germline V gene encodes CDR1 SGHDN and CDR2 FVKESK. CDR3 in amino acids: CASSQERGSYEQYF. The DNA for the CDR3 is TGTGCCAGCAGCCAAGAACGGGGCTCCTACGAGCAGTACTTC.

As regards this clone: This sequence is one base from a far larger clone and is likely a read error. The V and J genes are TRBV30 and TRBJ1-1, with 9 bases aligning to TRBD1. The length of the CDR3 is 16 residues. Germline V CDR1 and CDR2: GTSNPN, SVGIG (reference sequence). The J segment lost 1 base and the V segment lost 7 bases, leaving 13 bases of the junction unmatched. Written as DNA, the CDR3 is TGTGCCTACATGGTCCCGGGACAGGGATCGAACACTGAAGCTTTCTTT. Its protein product is CAYMVPGQGSNTEAFF. The full variable domain, rest sourced from reference TRBV30 and TRBJ1-1, is SQTIHQWPATLVQPVGSPLSLECTVEGTSNPNLYWYRQAAGRGLQLLFYSVGIGQISSEVPQNLSASRPQDRQFILSSKKLLLSDSGFYLCAYMVPGQGSNTEAFFGQGTRLTVV.

This clone was recorded only once. V usage is TRBV5-6 and J usage is TRBJ2-7; D uncertain. The CDR3 runs 12 residues. Germline CDR1 SGHDT, CDR2 YYEEEE. Trimming shortened V by 3 bases and J by 2 bases, and 6 bases separated the two germline ends. The CDR3 loop reads CASSSETYEQYF. DNA of the CDR3: TGTGCCAGCAGCTCGGAAACCTACGAGCAGTACTTC.

The genes are TRBV6-1 and TRBJ2-7; D is undetermined. The V end was cut by 0 bases, the J end by 5 bases, with 11 bases between. The CDR3 extends over 14 amino acids. Germline CDR1 MNHNS, CDR2 SASEGT. The CDR3 here is CASSEALGSNEQYF. The CDR3 DNA reads as TGTGCCAGCAGTGAAGCGCTAGGTTCTAACGAGCAGTACTTC.

In the case of this clone: A far larger clone is one nucleotide away, so this likely arose from a read error. The chain has TRBV28 and TRBJ1-2; weak D call: TRBD1 (6 bases). The CDR3 is 14 amino acids. Trimming took off 7 bases at V and 5 bases at J, with 17 bases between the two ends. Germline CDR1 is MDHEN and CDR2 is SYDVKM. The CDR3 sequence is CASNSTDRNYGYTF. The CDR3 bases are TGTGCCAGCAATTCAACTGACAGGAATTATGGCTACACCTTC.

Details on this clone: A much larger clone lies a single base off, so this may be a read error. This chain joins TRBV5-1 and TRBJ1-3, with D unresolved. Germline V lookup: CDR1 SGHRS, CDR2 YFSETQ. CDR3 length: 18 residues. Trimming shortened V by 5 bases and J by 0 bases, and 21 bases separated the two germline ends. CDR3 region: CASRLYPRGRYSGNTIYF. In DNA form, the CDR3 reads TGCGCCAGCAGGCTATACCCTAGAGGACGGTACTCTGGAAACACCATATATTTT.

The rearrangement uses TRBV7-9 and TRBJ1-2; TRBD1 might be the D (5 bases). This CDR3 has 16 amino acids. CDR1 SEHNR and CDR2 FQNEAQ come from the germline V gene (reference sequence). V lost 2 bases to trimming and J lost 1 base, with 14 bases between them. CDR3 coding DNA: TGTGCCAGCAGCTTAACAGGCGCCGCGCTTAACTATGGCTACACCTTC. It encodes CASSLTGAALNYGYTF.

V usage is TRBV29-1 and J usage is TRBJ2-7; D remains unclear. Per germline, CDR1 SQVTM and CDR2 ANQGSEA. CDR3 length: 11 amino acids. V lost 4 bases and J 6 bases, leaving 10 bases between the germline ends. The CDR3: CSVGGSSEQYF. The CDR3 DNA reads TGCAGCGTTGGCGGCAGTAGCGAGCAGTACTTC.

This sequence joins TRBV28 and TRBJ2-7; D is uncertain. Germline loops: CDR1 MDHEN, CDR2 SYDVKM. Trimming cost V 6 bases and J 4 bases, with 19 bases left between them. The CDR3 runs to 15 residues. The CDR3 loop reads CASSPYGDSSYEQYF. The CDR3 DNA reads TGTGCCAGCAGCCCCTACGGAGACTCCTCGTACGAGCAGTACTTC.

The chain is built from TRBV9 and TRBJ2-5, with D perhaps matching TRBD2 (6 bases). The J call may be in error: the DNA end matches TRBJ2-7 better. Germline CDR1 and CDR2: SGDLS and YYNGEE. This CDR3 contains 14 residues. CDR3 in amino acids: CASSVGGTGYEQYF. In DNA form, the CDR3 reads TGTGCCAGCAGCGTAGGGGGGACTGGCTACGAGCAGTACTTC.

Concerning this clone itself: This may come from a read error, since a much larger clone is one base off. J is TRBJ1-4 and V is TRBV28; a weak D match, TRBD1 (6 bases). Germline loops: CDR1 MDHEN, CDR2 SYDVKM. There are 14 residues in the CDR3. The V gene lost 6 bases and the J gene lost 8 bases, with 16 bases spanning the gap. CDR3 coding DNA: TGTGCCAGCAGAGCACAGGGCCAGGGGGAAAAACTGTTTTTT. Its protein is CASRAQGQGEKLFF.

The genes are TRBV9 and TRBJ2-3; a possible D gene is TRBD2 (6 bases). Germline loops: CDR1 SGDLS, CDR2 YYNGEE. Trimming left V 0 bases short and J 4 bases short, with 12 bases between. The CDR3 has 15 residues. The CDR3 nucleotides read TGTGCCAGCAGCGTAGTCCCACTAGCTTCAGATACGCAGTATTTT. It codes for CASSVVPLASDTQYF.

J is TRBJ2-2 and V is TRBV4-2; 9 bases align to TRBD1. J lost 6 bases, V lost 3 bases, and 5 bases had no gene match. This CDR3 region has 15 residues. Germline assignment: CDR1 LGHNA and CDR2 YNFKEQ. The DNA for the CDR3 is TGTGCCAGCAGCCACCGGGACAGGGAGGCCGGGGAGCTGTTTTTT. It codes for CASSHRDREAGELFF.

V gene TRBV4-3 combines with J gene TRBJ2-1; D remains ambiguous. Per the germline V gene, CDR1 is LGHNA and CDR2 is YSLEER. The CDR3 contains 16 residues. The germline V and J ends were trimmed by 1 base and 8 bases, with 18 bases remaining between them. In DNA, the CDR3 is TGCGCCAGCAGCCAAGTGGGCGGAACTCCTACCCATGAGCAGTTCTTC. Translated: CASSQVGGTPTHEQFF.

This clone occurred many times. This chain links TRBV6-1 with TRBJ1-3, with a possible D match to TRBD1 (6 bases). Germline V gives CDR1 MNHNS, CDR2 SASEGT. V lost 7 bases and J 0 bases, leaving 16 bases between the germline ends. This CDR3 comprises 16 residues. CDR3 nucleotides: TGTGCCAGCACTCAAGCAGGGGCGACCTCTGGAAACACCATATATTTT. It codes for CASTQAGATSGNTIYF.